This paragraph reports one T cell receptor (beta chain). This receptor's antigen is unknown. The sample holds no much larger clone one base away, and base qualities are not on file. The sample originates from a study of blood T cell repertoires in COVID-19 (dated by TCRdb to the early 2020s). Describing the broader study: Collaborator samples came from the United States, Italy and Spain and covered acute and convalescent phases of COVID-19. The material from the prospective study consisted of cDNA or gDNA derived from T cells, B-cell-depleted T cells, or PBMCs. Subjects who had been exposed to COVID-19, were actively infected with it, or had recovered from it provided the deeply sampled blood TCRbeta repertoires that made up the dataset. Where available, HLA class I and class II types were obtained from metadata supplied by the sample provider rather than from assay-based typing. Samples came from the ongoing ImmuneRACE study (first 160 participants) plus 1,254 subjects from 6 global collaborators. The repertoires were made available in a free public database intended to serve as a resource for research on the immune response to SARS-CoV-2. A de-identified subject ID, COVID-19 status, age in years and sex were almost always included in the sample metadata.

General conclusions and limits of the study: The amount of clinical and demographic metadata varied by source and participant and was provided uncurated.

Taken from cysteine to phenylalanine, the CDR3 has 15 residues. The only DNA kept is the CDR3, 45 bases in frame from the first base. CDR1 and CDR2, per the germline V gene, are SGHRS and YFSETQ. V loses 0 bases, J loses 4 bases, and the germline ends lie 13 bases apart. At one collaborating source in Seattle, patients were enrolled during active infection and were followed longitudinally through the course of disease. Collaborating institutions collected whole blood in K2EDTA tubes following their own protocols. For TCRbeta analysis, collaborators shipped samples in one of three forms: frozen whole blood, isolated PBMCs, or DNA extracted from either of those sample types. TCRbeta CDR3 regions were amplified from genomic DNA by means of the immunoSEQ Assay, a bias-controlled multiplex PCR. For the original study's pipeline: Within the assay, amplification of reference gene primers was used to estimate how many nucleated cells each sample contained. To quantify the absolute abundance of each unique TCRbeta CDR3 rearrangement, sequence reads were collapsed and filtered. For each sample, productive Simpson clonality was calculated as the square root of Simpson's diversity index over productive rearrangements. TCRdb holds this immuneACCESS table with in-frame rearrangements only. Some clones are missing; in checked studies, unresolved V genes explain under half, and the rest has no known cause. That table supplies the V and J calls and clone size; D and trimming were determined from the DNA. The sample includes nearly 350,000 clones, with around nine tenths observed a single time. Of the sample, approximately 7.4% falls within the top ten clones.

Sequencing was carried out using peripheral blood. This sequence uses TRBV5-1 and TRBJ2-5; TRBD1 could be the D gene, as 6 bases match. This clonotype was sampled from a woman aged 65 to 85 with COVID-19, enrolled during active disease. The sequenced DNA is TGCGCCAGCAGCTTGGCCAGGGGTCGGGGAGAGACCCAGTACTTC. Its coded protein is CASSLARGRGETQYF.